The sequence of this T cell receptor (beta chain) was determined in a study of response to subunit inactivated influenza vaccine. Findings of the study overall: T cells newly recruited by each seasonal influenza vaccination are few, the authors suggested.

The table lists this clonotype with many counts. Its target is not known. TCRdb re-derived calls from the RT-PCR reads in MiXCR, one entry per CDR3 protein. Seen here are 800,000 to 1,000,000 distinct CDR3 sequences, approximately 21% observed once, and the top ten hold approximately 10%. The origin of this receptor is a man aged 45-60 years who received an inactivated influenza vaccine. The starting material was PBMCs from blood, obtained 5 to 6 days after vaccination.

As DNA, the CDR3 is TGTGCCAGCAGTTTACATAGCGGGGGGATCCGGTACGAGCAGTACTTC. Protein product: CASSLHSGGIRYEQYF. The chain combines TRBV6-5 with TRBJ2-7; 10 positions match TRBD2. Germline-derived CDR1 and CDR2 are MNHEY and SVGAGI. Germline trimming cut 4 bases from V and 4 bases from J; bases unmatched to any gene: 10. CDR3 length: 16 residues.